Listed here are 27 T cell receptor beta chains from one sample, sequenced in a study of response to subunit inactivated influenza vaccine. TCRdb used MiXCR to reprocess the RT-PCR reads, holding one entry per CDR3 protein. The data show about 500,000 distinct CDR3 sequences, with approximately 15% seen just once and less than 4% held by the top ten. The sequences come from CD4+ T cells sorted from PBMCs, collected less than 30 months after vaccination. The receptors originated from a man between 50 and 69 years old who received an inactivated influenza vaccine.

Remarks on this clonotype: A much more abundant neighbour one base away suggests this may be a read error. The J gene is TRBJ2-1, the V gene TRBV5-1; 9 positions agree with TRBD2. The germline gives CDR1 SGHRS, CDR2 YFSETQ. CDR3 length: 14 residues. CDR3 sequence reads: CASSHGTSYNERFF. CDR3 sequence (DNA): TGCGCCAGCAGCCATGGGACTAGCTACAATGAGCGGTTCTTC.

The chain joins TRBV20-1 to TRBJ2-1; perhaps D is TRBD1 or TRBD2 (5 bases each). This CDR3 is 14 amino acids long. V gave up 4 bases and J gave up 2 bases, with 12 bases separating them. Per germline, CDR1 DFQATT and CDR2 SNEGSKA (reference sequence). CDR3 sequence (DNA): TGCAGTGCTATCGCCAGGGAGCCCTACAATGAGCAGTTCTTC. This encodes CSAIAREPYNEQFF.

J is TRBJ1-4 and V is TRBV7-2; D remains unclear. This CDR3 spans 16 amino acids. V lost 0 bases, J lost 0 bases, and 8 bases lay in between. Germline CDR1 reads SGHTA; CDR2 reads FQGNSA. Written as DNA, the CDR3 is TGTGCCAGCAGCTTAGCAAGCATCCCAACTAATGAAAAACTGTTTTTT. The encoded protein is CASSLASIPTNEKLFF.

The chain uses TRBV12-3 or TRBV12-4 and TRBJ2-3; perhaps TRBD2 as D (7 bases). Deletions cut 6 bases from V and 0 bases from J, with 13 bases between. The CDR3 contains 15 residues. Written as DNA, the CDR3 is TGTGCCAGCAGGGAAAGGGGGGGTAGCACAGATACGCAGTATTTT. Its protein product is CASRERGGSTDTQYF.

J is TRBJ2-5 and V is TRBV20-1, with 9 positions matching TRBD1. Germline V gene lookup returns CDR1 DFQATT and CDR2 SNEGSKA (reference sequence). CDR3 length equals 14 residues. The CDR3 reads CRVSGTGTQETQYF. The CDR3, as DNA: TGCAGGGTTTCCGGGACAGGGACCCAAGAGACCCAGTACTTC.

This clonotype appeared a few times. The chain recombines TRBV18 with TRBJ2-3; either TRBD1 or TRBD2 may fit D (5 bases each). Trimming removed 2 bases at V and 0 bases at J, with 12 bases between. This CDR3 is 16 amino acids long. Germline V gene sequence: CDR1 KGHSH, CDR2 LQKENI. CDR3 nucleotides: TGTGCCAGCTCACCAAACGGGGCCACTAGCACAGATACGCAGTATTTT. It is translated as CASSPNGATSTDTQYF.

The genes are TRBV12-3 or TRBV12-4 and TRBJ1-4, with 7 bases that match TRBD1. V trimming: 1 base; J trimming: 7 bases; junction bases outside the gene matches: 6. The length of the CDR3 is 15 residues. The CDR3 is CASSLVQGGSEKLFF. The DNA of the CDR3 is TGTGCCAGCAGTTTAGTTCAGGGGGGGAGTGAAAAACTGTTTTTT.

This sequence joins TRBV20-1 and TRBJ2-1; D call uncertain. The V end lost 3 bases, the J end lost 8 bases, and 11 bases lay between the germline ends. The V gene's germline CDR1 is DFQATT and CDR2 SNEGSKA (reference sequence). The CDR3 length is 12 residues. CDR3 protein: CSARLGLDEQFF. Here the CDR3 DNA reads TGCAGTGCTAGGCTAGGATTGGATGAGCAGTTCTTC.

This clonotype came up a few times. Written as DNA, the CDR3 is TGTGCCATCAGTGAGCAAGTCAGGGGGCGCACCGGGGAGCTGTTTTTT. It is translated as CAISEQVRGRTGELFF. The chain joins TRBV10-3 to TRBJ2-2, with 8 nucleotides matching TRBD1. Germline V gene sequence: CDR1 ENHRY, CDR2 SYGVKD. Unmatched junction bases numbered 6, after V lost 2 bases and J lost 4 bases. The CDR3 sequence is 16 residues long.

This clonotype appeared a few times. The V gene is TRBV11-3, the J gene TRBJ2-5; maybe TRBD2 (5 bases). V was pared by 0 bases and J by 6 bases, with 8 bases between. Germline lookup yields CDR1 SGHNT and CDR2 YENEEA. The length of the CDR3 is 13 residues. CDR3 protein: CASSLDSGQTQYF. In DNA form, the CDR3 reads TGTGCCAGCAGCTTAGACAGCGGACAGACCCAGTACTTC.

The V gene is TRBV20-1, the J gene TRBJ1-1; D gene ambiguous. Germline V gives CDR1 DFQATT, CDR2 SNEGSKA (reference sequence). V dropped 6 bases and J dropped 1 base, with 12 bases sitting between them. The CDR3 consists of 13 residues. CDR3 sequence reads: CSAVSTQNTEAFF. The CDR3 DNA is TGCAGTGCCGTTAGCACCCAGAACACTGAAGCTTTCTTT.

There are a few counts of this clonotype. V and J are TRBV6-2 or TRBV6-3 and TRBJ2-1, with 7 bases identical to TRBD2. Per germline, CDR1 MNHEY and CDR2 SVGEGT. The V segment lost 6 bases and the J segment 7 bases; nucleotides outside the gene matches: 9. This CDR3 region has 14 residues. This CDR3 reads CASSRTRLGNEQFF. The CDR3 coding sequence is TGTGCCAGCAGCCGGACTAGGTTGGGGAATGAGCAGTTCTTC.

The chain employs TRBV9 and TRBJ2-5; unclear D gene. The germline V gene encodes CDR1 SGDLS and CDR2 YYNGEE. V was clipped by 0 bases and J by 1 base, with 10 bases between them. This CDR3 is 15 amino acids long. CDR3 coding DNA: TGTGCCAGCAGCGTAGCTGTGGGCTCCCAAGAGACCCAGTACTTC. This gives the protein CASSVAVGSQETQYF.

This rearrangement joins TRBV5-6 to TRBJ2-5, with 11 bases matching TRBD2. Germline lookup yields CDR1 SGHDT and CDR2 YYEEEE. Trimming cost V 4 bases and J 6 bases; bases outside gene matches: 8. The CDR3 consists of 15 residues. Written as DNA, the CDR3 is TGTGCCAGCAGCGGGGATAGCGGGAGGGCAAAGACCCAGTACTTC. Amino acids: CASSGDSGRAKTQYF. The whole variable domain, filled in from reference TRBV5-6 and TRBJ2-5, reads DAGVTQSPTHLIKTRGQQVTLRCSPKSGHDTVSWYQQALGQGPQFIFQYYEEEERQRGNFPDRFSGHQFPNYSSELNVNALLLGDSALYLCASSGDSGRAKTQYFGPGTRLLVL.

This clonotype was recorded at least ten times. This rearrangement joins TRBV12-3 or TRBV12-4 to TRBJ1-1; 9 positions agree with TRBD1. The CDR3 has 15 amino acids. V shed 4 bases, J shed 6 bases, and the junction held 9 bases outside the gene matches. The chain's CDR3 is CASSSALTGGAEAFF. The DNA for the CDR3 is TGTGCCAGCAGTTCTGCCCTGACAGGGGGTGCTGAAGCTTTCTTT.

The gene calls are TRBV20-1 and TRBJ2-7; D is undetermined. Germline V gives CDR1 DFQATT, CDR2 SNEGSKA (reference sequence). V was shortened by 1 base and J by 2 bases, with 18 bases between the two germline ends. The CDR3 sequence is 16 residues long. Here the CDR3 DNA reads TGCAGTGCTAGAGTCGGGTCTTCAAGAAGAACCTACGAGCAGTACTTC. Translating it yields CSARVGSSRRTYEQYF.

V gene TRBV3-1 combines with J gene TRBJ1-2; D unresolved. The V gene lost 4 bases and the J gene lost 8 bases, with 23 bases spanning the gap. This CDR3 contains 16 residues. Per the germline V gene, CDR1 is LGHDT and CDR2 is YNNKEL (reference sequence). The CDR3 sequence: CASSPAVTSSRGGYTF. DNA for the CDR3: TGTGCCAGCAGCCCTGCAGTTACCTCTAGTCGGGGAGGCTACACCTTC.

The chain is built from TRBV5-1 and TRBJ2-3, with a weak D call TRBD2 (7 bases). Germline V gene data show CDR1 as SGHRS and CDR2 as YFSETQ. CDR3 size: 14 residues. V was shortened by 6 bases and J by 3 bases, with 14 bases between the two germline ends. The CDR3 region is CASKVGGRTDTQYF. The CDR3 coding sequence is TGCGCCAGCAAGGTGGGGGGGCGTACAGATACGCAGTATTTT.

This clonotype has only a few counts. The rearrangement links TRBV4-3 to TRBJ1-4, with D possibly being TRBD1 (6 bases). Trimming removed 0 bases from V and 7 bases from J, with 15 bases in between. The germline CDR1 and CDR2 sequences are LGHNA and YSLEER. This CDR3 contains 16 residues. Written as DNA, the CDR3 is TGCGCCAGCAGCCAAGATTGGGTAGGGGGTGGTGAAAAACTGTTTTTT. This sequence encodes CASSQDWVGGGEKLFF.

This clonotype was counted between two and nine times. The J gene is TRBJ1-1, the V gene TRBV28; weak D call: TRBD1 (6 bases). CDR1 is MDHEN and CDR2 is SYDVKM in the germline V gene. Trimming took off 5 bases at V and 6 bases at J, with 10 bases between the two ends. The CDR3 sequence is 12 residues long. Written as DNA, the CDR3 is TGTGCCAGCAGTACAGGGTTCGCTGAAGCTTTCTTT. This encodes CASSTGFAEAFF.

DNA for the CDR3: TGTGCCAGCAGCCAAGGTCGGTTTCTTTCCTCTAACGAGCAGTACTTC. As protein: CASSQGRFLSSNEQYF. V and J are TRBV4-2 and TRBJ2-7; D remains ambiguous. V dropped 1 base and J dropped 5 bases, with 18 bases sitting between them. The CDR3 consists of 16 residues. Germline-derived CDR1 and CDR2 are LGHNA and YNFKEQ.

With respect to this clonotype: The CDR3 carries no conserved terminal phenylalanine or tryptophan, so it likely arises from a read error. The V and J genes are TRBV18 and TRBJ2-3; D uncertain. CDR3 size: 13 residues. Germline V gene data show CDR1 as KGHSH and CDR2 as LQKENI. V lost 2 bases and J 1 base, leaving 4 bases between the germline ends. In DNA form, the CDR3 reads TGTGCCAGCTCACCATTGGGCACAGATACGCAGTATTCT. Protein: CASSPLGTDTQYS.

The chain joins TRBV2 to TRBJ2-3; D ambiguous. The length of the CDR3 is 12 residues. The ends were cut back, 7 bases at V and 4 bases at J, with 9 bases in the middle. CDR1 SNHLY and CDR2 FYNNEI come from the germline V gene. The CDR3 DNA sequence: TGTGCCAGCAATCAGGTTTCAGATACGCAGTATTTT. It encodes CASNQVSDTQYF.

The CDR3: CASSLSGSPLNQPQHF. CDR3 nucleotides: TGCGCCAGCAGCTTGTCAGGGTCTCCGCTTAATCAGCCCCAGCATTTT. This sequence joins TRBV5-1 and TRBJ1-5, with D maybe TRBD1 (5 bases). Germline assignment: CDR1 SGHRS and CDR2 YFSETQ. The length of the CDR3 is 16 residues. Trimming removed 1 base at V and 4 bases at J, with 15 bases between.

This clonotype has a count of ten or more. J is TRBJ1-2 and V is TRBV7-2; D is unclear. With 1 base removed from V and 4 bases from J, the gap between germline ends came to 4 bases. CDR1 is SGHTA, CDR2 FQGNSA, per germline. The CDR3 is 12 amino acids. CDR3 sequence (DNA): TGTGCCAGCAGCTTAGAGGTCTATGGCTACACCTTC. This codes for CASSLEVYGYTF.

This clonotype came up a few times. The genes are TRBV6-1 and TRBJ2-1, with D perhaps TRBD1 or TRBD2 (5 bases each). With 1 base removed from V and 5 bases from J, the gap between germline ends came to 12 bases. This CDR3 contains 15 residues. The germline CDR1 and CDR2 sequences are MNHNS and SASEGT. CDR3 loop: CASSEEKRTHNEQFF. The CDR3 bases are TGTGCCAGCAGTGAAGAGAAGCGGACACACAATGAGCAGTTCTTC.

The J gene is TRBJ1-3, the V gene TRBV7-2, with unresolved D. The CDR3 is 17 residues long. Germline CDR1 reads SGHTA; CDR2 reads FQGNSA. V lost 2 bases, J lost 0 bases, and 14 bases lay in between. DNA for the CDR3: TGTGCCAGCAGCTTATATGGTCTGCAGACCTCTGGAAACACCATATATTTT. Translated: CASSLYGLQTSGNTIYF.